The 23 T cell receptor beta chains given below trace back to one sample, sequenced in a study of neurological immune-mediated disorders. TCRdb analysed the 5' RACE reads with MiXCR anew, one entry per CDR3 protein. The profile shows 55,000 to 70,000 distinct CDR3 sequences, 5.2% of them singletons. Source material: PBMCs. These TCRs come from a human donor with multiple sclerosis. The donor label of this sample is uncertain.

This clonotype was observed at least ten times. V is TRBV21-1 and J is TRBJ2-2; the D call in the table, TRBD1, was not verified against the DNA. TRBV21-1 has pseudogene status. CDR3 length: 15 residues. The CDR3 DNA follows: TGTGCCAGCAGCGCGACAGGTTCGAACACCGGGGAGCTGTTTTTT. This translates into CASSATGSNTGELFF.

This clonotype was seen many times. This chain joins TRBV27 and TRBJ1-5, with D unresolved. V dropped 1 base and J dropped 1 base, with 8 bases sitting between them. Germline lookup yields CDR1 MNHEY and CDR2 SMNVEV (reference sequence). CDR3 length: 15 amino acids. The CDR3 loop reads CASSLFGLSNQPQHF. CDR3 sequence (DNA): TGTGCCAGCAGTTTATTCGGCTTAAGCAATCAGCCCCAGCATTTT.

This clonotype has a count of ten or more. V gene TRBV7-8 combines with J gene TRBJ2-1, with 16 nucleotides matching TRBD2. The CDR3 is 15 amino acids. Trimming cost V 5 bases and J 12 bases; bases outside gene matches: 7. Per the germline V gene, CDR1 is SGHVS and CDR2 is FQNEAQ. In DNA, the CDR3 is TGTGCCAGCAGCCTGGGGACTAGCGGGGGGGAAAGGCAGTTCTTC. It specifies CASSLGTSGGERQFF.

This clonotype was counted ten times or more. V gene TRBV20-1 combines with J gene TRBJ2-1; D not resolved. Germline CDR1 is DFQATT and CDR2 is SNEGSKA (reference sequence). Deletions cut 1 base from V and 6 bases from J, with 4 bases between. This CDR3 spans 11 amino acids. The CDR3 nucleotides are TGCAGTGCTAGAGTGGCCAATGAGCAGTTCTTC. Translating gives CSARVANEQFF.

This clonotype has a count of ten or more. J is TRBJ2-3 and V is TRBV12-3 or TRBV12-4; the D is unclear. Trimming shortened V by 9 bases and J by 1 base, and 8 bases separated the two germline ends. The CDR3 has 12 amino acids. This CDR3 reads CASLARTDTQYF. CDR3 nucleotide sequence: TGTGCCAGTTTAGCCCGCACAGATACGCAGTATTTT.

Ten or more counts support this clonotype. The J gene is TRBJ2-3, the V gene TRBV18, with D perhaps given as TRBD1 or TRBD2 (5 bases each). V was trimmed by 3 bases and J by 0 bases, leaving 19 bases between them. Germline loops: CDR1 KGHSH, CDR2 LQKENI. The length of the CDR3 is 18 residues. The CDR3 coding sequence is TGTGCCAGCTCACCTATACTGGCGACCGGGGCCAGCACAGATACGCAGTATTTT. The encoded protein is CASSPILATGASTDTQYF.

This chain joins TRBV12-3 or TRBV12-4 and TRBJ2-3; possible D gene TRBD2, 7 bases. The CDR3 covers 16 residues. V was clipped by 6 bases and J by 6 bases, with 22 bases between them. The CDR3 nucleotides are TGTGCCAGCAGCCCGCGGGGGAGGGGGGCCATTGATACGCAGTATTTT. Translation gives CASSPRGRGAIDTQYF.

This clonotype was found a few times. The chain has TRBV15 and TRBJ2-1, with TRBD2 matching over 7 bases. CDR1 and CDR2 (germline): LNHNV, YYDKDF (reference sequence). V lost 6 bases to trimming and J lost 7 bases; unmatched junction nucleotides: 9. The CDR3 contains 14 residues. CDR3 in amino acids: CATSWTSLFNEQFF. CDR3 DNA sequence: TGTGCCACCAGTTGGACTAGTCTATTTAATGAGCAGTTCTTC.

This clonotype was picked up many times. The V call is TRBV5-5, the J call TRBJ1-2; 9 bases align to TRBD1. Germline V gene sequence: CDR1 SGHKS, CDR2 YYEKEE (reference sequence). This CDR3 has 15 amino acids. Germline trimming cut 5 bases from V and 2 bases from J; bases unmatched to any gene: 7. CDR3 nucleotides: TGTGCCAGCAGTTCTTGGACAGGGGCCAACTATGGCTACACCTTC. Protein: CASSSWTGANYGYTF. The variable domain in full, with the rest retrieved from reference TRBV5-5 and TRBJ1-2, is DAGVTQSPTHLIKTRGQQVTLRCSPISGHKSVSWYQQVLGQGPQFIFQYYEKEERGRGNFPDRFSARQFPNYSSELNVNALLLGDSALYLCASSSWTGANYGYTFGSGTRLTVV.

At least ten counts were recorded for this clonotype. The chain joins TRBV6-2 or TRBV6-3 to TRBJ1-1, with a weak D call TRBD1 (6 bases). V gave up 5 bases and J gave up 1 base, with 14 bases separating them. Germline values: CDR1 MNHEY, CDR2 SVGEGT. This CDR3 region has 15 residues. DNA for the CDR3: TGTGCCAGCAGTACCCTGGGACACCAGAACACTGAAGCTTTCTTT. Translating gives CASSTLGHQNTEAFF.

The chain employs TRBV20-1 and TRBJ2-1, with D unresolved. The CDR3 runs 14 residues. Germline values: CDR1 DFQATT, CDR2 SNEGSKA (reference sequence). Trimming removed 1 base at V and 2 bases at J, with 9 bases between. In nucleotides, the CDR3 is TGCAGTGCTAGAGGACTGCATACCTACAATGAGCAGTTCTTC. Its protein is CSARGLHTYNEQFF.

This clonotype was recorded many times. The rearrangement uses TRBV4-1 and TRBJ2-7, with a possible D match to TRBD2 (5 bases). Germline CDR1 and CDR2: MGHRA and YSYEKL. The ends were cut back, 4 bases at V and 3 bases at J, with 16 bases in the middle. This CDR3 comprises 15 residues. The DNA for the CDR3 is TGCGCCAGCAGCCTAAACGAGTTGGCGGGCTACGAGCAGTACTTC. It specifies CASSLNELAGYEQYF.

In its sample, this clonotype was seen many times. V usage is TRBV20-1 and J usage is TRBJ2-3, with 7 bases matching TRBD2. The CDR3 covers 16 residues. Germline assignment: CDR1 DFQATT and CDR2 SNEGSKA (reference sequence). The ends lost 0 bases at V and 1 base at J; junction bases unmatched: 7. CDR3 sequence: CSARDPKRGGTDTQYF. CDR3 DNA sequence: TGCAGTGCTAGAGATCCCAAGCGGGGAGGCACAGATACGCAGTATTTT.

In this sample, this clonotype turned up many times. The chain links TRBV5-1 to TRBJ2-5; 10 nucleotides align to TRBD1. The CDR3 spans 15 residues. Germline V gene lookup returns CDR1 SGHRS and CDR2 YFSETQ. V lost 6 bases, J lost 5 bases, and 10 bases stayed unmatched. This CDR3 reads CASIRSGTGAETQYF. In DNA, the CDR3 is TGCGCCAGCATCCGTTCCGGGACAGGGGCCGAGACCCAGTACTTC.

This clonotype was recorded at least ten times. The genes are TRBV7-9 and TRBJ1-1, with D possibly matching TRBD1 (5 bases). Trimming stripped 7 bases from V and 0 bases from J, with 9 bases between. Germline lookup yields CDR1 SEHNR and CDR2 FQNEAQ (reference sequence). This CDR3 has 13 residues. CDR3 sequence (DNA): TGTGCCAGCAACCCCAGGGTGAACACTGAAGCTTTCTTT. Protein sequence: CASNPRVNTEAFF.

This clonotype was observed at least ten times. The DNA for the CDR3 is TGTGCCAGCAGTGAAAATTTCCTGGGAGGGACCCAGTACTTC. Protein sequence: CASSENFLGGTQYF. The chain recombines TRBV2 with TRBJ2-5; maybe TRBD2 (6 bases). CDR1 is SNHLY and CDR2 is FYNNEI in the germline V gene. The CDR3 spans 14 residues. V was clipped by 2 bases and J by 7 bases, with 14 bases between them. Filled out from reference TRBV2 and TRBJ2-5, the complete variable domain reads EPEVTQTPSHQVTQMGQEVILRCVPISNHLYFYWYRQILGQKVEFLVSFYNNEISEKSEIFDDQFSVERPDGSNFTLKIRSTKLEDSAMYFCASSENFLGGTQYFGPGTRLLVL.

This clonotype has ten or more counts. The V gene is TRBV20-1, the J gene TRBJ2-1; D remains ambiguous. Looked up from germline, CDR1 is DFQATT and CDR2 is SNEGSKA (reference sequence). This CDR3 has 13 residues. Deletions cut 3 bases from V and 5 bases from J, with 11 bases between. CDR3 sequence reads: CSASPGNDNEQFF. CDR3 in DNA: TGCAGTGCTAGCCCAGGAAACGACAATGAGCAGTTCTTC.

This clonotype showed up just a few times. The gene calls are TRBV7-3 and TRBJ2-5; D call uncertain. Germline CDR1 reads SGHTA; CDR2 reads FQGTGA. This CDR3 contains 15 residues. V was cut by 1 base and J by 10 bases, with 19 bases left in between. CDR3 in amino acids: CASSLNPAPEEDQYF. In nucleotides, the CDR3 is TGTGCCAGCAGCTTAAACCCCGCCCCAGAGGAAGACCAGTACTTC. Using reference TRBV7-3 and TRBJ2-5 for the parts outside the CDR3, the full variable domain is GAGVSQTPSNKVTEKGKYVELRCDPISGHTALYWYRQSLGQGPEFLIYFQGTGAADDSGLPNDRFFAVRPEGSVSTLKIQRTERGDSAVYLCASSLNPAPEEDQYFGPGTRLLVL.

This clonotype was observed at least ten times. V usage is TRBV3-1 and J usage is TRBJ1-1, with a tentative D call TRBD1 (6 bases). Trimming cost V 5 bases and J 4 bases, with 14 bases left between them. The CDR3 has 14 residues. Germline V CDR1 and CDR2: LGHDT, YNNKEL (reference sequence). CDR3 in amino acids: CASSVGVGGTEAFF. CDR3 DNA: TGTGCCAGCAGCGTCGGAGTAGGGGGCACTGAAGCTTTCTTT.

This clonotype was counted ten times or more. The gene calls are TRBV20-1 and TRBJ2-2; TRBD2 might be the D (6 bases). The length of the CDR3 is 12 residues. V was clipped by 6 bases and J by 6 bases, with 11 bases between them. Germline CDR1 and CDR2: DFQATT and SNEGSKA (reference sequence). The chain's CDR3 is CSALGGAGELFF. In DNA form, the CDR3 reads TGCAGTGCCCTCGGAGGGGCCGGGGAGCTGTTTTTT.

This clonotype was seen at least ten times. The chain recombines TRBV12-3 or TRBV12-4 with TRBJ2-5; 11 bases match TRBD2. The CDR3 length is 15 residues. The ends lost 5 bases at V and 5 bases at J; junction bases unmatched: 7. Here the CDR3 reads CASSPPSGGRETQYF. In nucleotides, the CDR3 is TGTGCCAGCAGTCCCCCTAGCGGGGGGAGGGAGACCCAGTACTTC.

There are many counts of this clonotype. The V gene is TRBV5-1, the J gene TRBJ1-4, with D perhaps matching TRBD1 (5 bases). CDR1 and CDR2 (germline): SGHRS, YFSETQ. This CDR3 is 15 amino acids long. V was cut by 3 bases and J by 2 bases, with 11 bases left in between. In DNA form, the CDR3 reads TGCGCCAGCAGCTCGCAGGGTTTTACTAATGAAAAACTGTTTTTT. It specifies CASSSQGFTNEKLFF. Based on the CDR3 plus reference TRBV5-1 and TRBJ1-4, the full variable domain is KAGVTQTPRYLIKTRGQQVTLSCSPISGHRSVSWYQQTPGQGLQFLFEYFSETQRNKGNFPGRFSGRQFSNSRSEMNVSTLELGDSALYLCASSSQGFTNEKLFFGSGTQLSVL.

In its sample, this clonotype was seen many times. The rearrangement joins TRBV5-1 to TRBJ2-3; D perhaps matches TRBD1 (5 bases). V dropped 7 bases and J dropped 0 bases, with 9 bases sitting between them. Germline values: CDR1 SGHRS, CDR2 YFSETQ. The CDR3 length is 13 residues. The CDR3 region is CASSDRSTDTQYF. The DNA of the CDR3 is TGCGCCAGCTCCGACAGAAGCACAGATACGCAGTATTTT.